This entry lists 17 T cell receptor beta chains sequenced from one sample in a study of T cells in localized non-small cell lung cancer. TCRdb keeps only in-frame clones here, not all; method: immunoSEQ multiplex PCR. The table includes 20,000 to 25,000 clones, around nine tenths detected once. The sequencing used peripheral blood, collected before any cancer treatment. These receptor sequences come from a male donor older than 55 with stage I lung adenocarcinoma.

V and J are TRBV30 and TRBJ2-5, with D possibly matching TRBD2 (6 bases). Trimming took 3 bases from V and 5 from J, leaving 13 bases between them. CDR1 and CDR2 (germline): GTSNPN, SVGIG (reference sequence). The CDR3 runs 13 residues. The CDR3 DNA follows: TGTGCCTGGAGCGGGGGTTTGAGGGAGACCCAGTACTTC. The encoded protein is CAWSGGLRETQYF.

Regarding this clone: At one end, the junction sequence differs from germline, possibly due to a read error. The chain couples TRBV27 to TRBJ2-7, with D perhaps assigned TRBD1 or TRBD2 (7 bases each). CDR1 and CDR2 (germline): MNHEY, SMNVEV (reference sequence). The CDR3 totals 15 residues. Here the CDR3 reads CASSSTQGGVSKMGF. The CDR3 nucleotides read TGTGCCAGCAGTTCGACTCAGGGGGGGGTATCTAAAATGGGCTTC.

The chain has TRBV5-1 and TRBJ2-7; possibly TRBD1 or TRBD2 for D (5 bases each). Per the germline V gene, CDR1 is SGHRS and CDR2 is YFSETQ. V lost 0 bases, J lost 0 bases, and 10 bases lay in between. The CDR3 runs to 15 residues. In nucleotides, the CDR3 is TGCGCCAGCAGCTTGGCCCCCGGGACCTCCTACGAGCAGTACTTC. Protein product: CASSLAPGTSYEQYF.

This clone was counted once. This chain connects TRBV27 to TRBJ2-1, with D maybe TRBD2 (6 bases). The CDR3 runs to 16 residues. Germline lookup yields CDR1 MNHEY and CDR2 SMNVEV (reference sequence). Trimming cost V 0 bases and J 1 base, with 10 bases left between them. In DNA form, the CDR3 reads TGTGCCAGCAGTTTATCGCGGACTACATCCTACAATGAGCAGTTCTTC. Encoded protein: CASSLSRTTSYNEQFF.

V usage is TRBV18 and J usage is TRBJ1-4, with TRBD1 matching over 10 bases. Germline values: CDR1 KGHSH, CDR2 LQKENI. This CDR3 has 17 residues. The trim removed 0 bases at V and 2 bases at J, leaving 3 bases unmatched. DNA for the CDR3: TGTGCCAGCTCACCACCGGGGACAGGGGCCACTAATGAAAAACTGTTTTTT. Translated: CASSPPGTGATNEKLFF.

This chain uses TRBV12-5 with TRBJ2-1; no clear D. V dropped 6 bases and J dropped 6 bases, with 18 bases sitting between them. This CDR3 has 15 amino acids. Germline lookup yields CDR1 LGHNT and CDR2 FRNRAP. The CDR3 region is CASGSTSLPRNEQFF. The CDR3 DNA is TGTGCTAGTGGCTCGACATCCCTACCCCGCAATGAGCAGTTCTTC.

This clone has only one observation. Compared with germline, one end of the junction differs, possibly owing to a read error. The chain couples TRBV2 to TRBJ1-5; 7 bases line up with TRBD1. In germline, CDR1 is SNHLY, CDR2 FYNNEI. This CDR3 has 15 residues. The CDR3 nucleotides read TGTGCCAGCAGCGAAGTCACAGGGGACAATCAGCCCCAGCATTTT. Translation: CASSEVTGDNQPQHF.

The V gene is TRBV28, the J gene TRBJ1-2; 8 bases line up with TRBD1. This CDR3 is built from 15 residues. After removal of 2 bases from V and 4 bases from J, the junction contained 6 bases not matched to a gene. Germline V CDR1 and CDR2: MDHEN, SYDVKM. This CDR3 is CASSLAPGTGYGYTF. DNA for the CDR3: TGTGCCAGCAGTTTAGCTCCCGGGACAGGCTATGGCTACACCTTC.

The chain joins TRBV7-2 to TRBJ2-7, with a weak D call TRBD1 (6 bases). Trimming removed 1 base from V and 7 bases from J, with 23 bases in between. Germline loops: CDR1 SGHTA, CDR2 FQGNSA. The CDR3 length is 17 residues. The DNA for the CDR3 is TGTGCCAGCAGCTTAGAAGCCCGAGGACAGCCCCGTGGTGAGCAGTACTTC. Translated, it gives CASSLEARGQPRGEQYF.

The chain has TRBV6-1 and TRBJ2-1; tentatively, D is TRBD2 (5 bases). Trimming stripped 6 bases from V and 8 bases from J, with 11 bases between. The CDR3 has 12 residues. Germline values: CDR1 MNHNS, CDR2 SASEGT. Written as DNA, the CDR3 is TGTGCCAGCAGATGGGTGGAGGATGAGCAGTTCTTC. This codes for CASRWVEDEQFF.

This chain connects TRBV5-6 to TRBJ1-3; the D is unclear. CDR1 is SGHDT, CDR2 YYEEEE, per germline. Trimming left V 6 bases short and J 0 bases short, with 16 bases between. CDR3 length: 16 residues. Here the CDR3 DNA reads TGTGCCAGCACCCAGCCGGAGGCCTTCTCTGGAAACACCATATATTTT. Protein product: CASTQPEAFSGNTIYF.

The chain recombines TRBV7-2 with TRBJ2-3, with a possible D match to TRBD1 (5 bases). Germline CDR1 reads SGHTA; CDR2 reads FQGNSA. The V end was cut by 3 bases, the J end by 10 bases, with 17 bases between. The CDR3 consists of 14 residues. DNA of the CDR3: TGTGCCAGCAGCTTGGGGCGCACATACGGTGCGCAGTATTTT. Protein sequence: CASSLGRTYGAQYF.

This chain uses TRBV5-1 with TRBJ1-2; D unresolved. Trimming cost V 8 bases and J 0 bases, with 14 bases left between them. The CDR3 length is 14 residues. CDR1 and CDR2 (germline): SGHRS, YFSETQ. The CDR3: CASWPGGANYGYTF. CDR3 nucleotide sequence: TGCGCCAGTTGGCCAGGTGGGGCTAACTATGGCTACACCTTC.

The rearrangement links TRBV7-2 to TRBJ2-5, with a weak D call TRBD2 (6 bases). V was clipped by 5 bases and J by 5 bases, with 18 bases between them. The CDR3 totals 15 residues. CDR1 and CDR2 (germline): SGHTA, FQGNSA. CDR3: CASSTLGQEGETQYF. The CDR3 nucleotides read TGTGCCAGCAGCACCCTGGGGCAGGAGGGGGAGACCCAGTACTTC. The entire variable domain, with the rest obtained from reference TRBV7-2 and TRBJ2-5, is as follows: GAGVSQSPSNKVTEKGKDVELRCDPISGHTALYWYRQSLGQGLEFLIYFQGNSAPDKSGLPSDRFSAERTGGSVSTLTIQRTQQEDSAVYLCASSTLGQEGETQYFGPGTRLLVL.

The chain is built from TRBV30 and TRBJ1-4, with 10 nucleotides matching TRBD1. From germline, CDR1 is GTSNPN and CDR2 SVGIG (reference sequence). V was pared by 4 bases and J by 8 bases, with 7 bases of the junction left unmatched. CDR3 length: 14 amino acids. The CDR3 loop reads CAWIPAGQGEKLFF. The CDR3 bases are TGTGCCTGGATTCCGGCGGGACAGGGGGAAAAACTGTTTTTT.

The chain combines TRBV2 with TRBJ1-4; D ambiguous. The V end lost 9 bases, the J end lost 8 bases, and 13 bases lay between the germline ends. In germline, CDR1 is SNHLY, CDR2 FYNNEI. CDR3 length: 12 residues. The DNA of the CDR3 is TGTGCCAGTTCAAGGGTGGAGGAAAAACTGTTTTTT. Translated: CASSRVEEKLFF.

The genes are TRBV6-1 and TRBJ1-5, with D possibly TRBD1 on 5 matching bases. Germline V gene sequence: CDR1 MNHNS, CDR2 SASEGT. The germline V and J ends were trimmed by 10 bases and 5 bases, with 15 bases remaining between them. This CDR3 region has 13 residues. The CDR3 spells CATRWQGDQPQHF. The DNA of the CDR3 is TGTGCCACCCGTTGGCAGGGCGATCAGCCCCAGCATTTT.